The 13 T cell receptor beta chains presented below share a single source sample, sequenced in a study of blood T cell repertoires in COVID-19. Data came from immunoSEQ multiplex PCR; TCRdb stores just in-frame clones and leaves some out. The table includes some 250,000 clones, about four fifths detected once. Sequenced material: peripheral blood. The source of these receptors is a woman aged 18-30 years with acute or convalescent COVID-19.

The chain uses TRBV5-5 and TRBJ2-3; 7 nucleotides align to TRBD2. This CDR3 has 16 residues. V dropped 4 bases and J dropped 2; count of bases not matched to a gene: 10. The V gene's germline CDR1 is SGHKS and CDR2 YYEKEE (reference sequence). The DNA of the CDR3 is TGTGCCAGCAGCCATACTACTAGCGCGTTCACAGATACGCAGTATTTT. This sequence encodes CASSHTTSAFTDTQYF.

V gene TRBV5-1 combines with J gene TRBJ2-3; possibly TRBD1 for D (6 bases). Trimming took off 6 bases at V and 2 bases at J, with 13 bases between the two ends. The germline V gene encodes CDR1 SGHRS and CDR2 YFSETQ. This CDR3 region has 14 residues. CDR3 bases: TGCGCCAGCACGGCTGGGGACACCACAGATACGCAGTATTTT. Its translation: CASTAGDTTDTQYF.

In this sample, this clone turned up once. The chain links TRBV5-1 to TRBJ2-7; no definite D call. The CDR3 spans 17 residues. Trimming pared 7 bases from V and 2 bases from J, leaving 25 bases between. Germline CDR1 and CDR2: SGHRS and YFSETQ. CDR3 coding DNA: TGCGCCAGCTCGCCGTTCGAATCCTTGCGATCGGCCTACGAGCAGTACTTC. Protein: CASSPFESLRSAYEQYF.

This clone appeared a single time. V and J are TRBV6-5 and TRBJ1-4; D unclear. There are 13 residues in the CDR3. Per the germline V gene, CDR1 is MNHEY and CDR2 is SVGAGI. Trimming left V 10 bases short and J 2 bases short, with 11 bases between. CDR3 sequence reads: CATARETNEKLFF. In nucleotides, the CDR3 is TGTGCCACCGCCCGGGAGACTAATGAAAAACTGTTTTTT.

A few counts support this clone. CDR3 loop: CASSHQGADTQYF. CDR3 bases: TGTGCCAGCAGTCATCAGGGGGCAGATACGCAGTATTTT. The rearrangement joins TRBV28 to TRBJ2-3; 7 nucleotides line up with TRBD1. This CDR3 is built from 13 residues. The trim removed 5 bases at V and 4 bases at J, leaving 3 bases unmatched. CDR1 is MDHEN and CDR2 is SYDVKM in the germline V gene.

The gene calls are TRBV10-3 and TRBJ1-2; TRBD1 agrees at 7 bases. CDR1 is ENHRY and CDR2 is SYGVKD in the germline V gene. Trimming cost V 8 bases and J 4 bases; bases outside gene matches: 7. This CDR3 is 13 amino acids long. The CDR3 region has the DNA TGTGCCATCGGGCAGGGGGAATTCTATGGCTACACCTTC. This translates into CAIGQGEFYGYTF.

This clone was observed once. V gene TRBV20-1 combines with J gene TRBJ2-1, with D uncertain. The CDR3 sequence is 11 residues long. Germline lookup yields CDR1 DFQATT and CDR2 SNEGSKA (reference sequence). Trimming shortened V by 0 bases and J by 7 bases, and 4 bases separated the two germline ends. In DNA form, the CDR3 reads TGCAGTGCTAGAGATCAAAATGAGCAGTTCTTC. Translated: CSARDQNEQFF.

V usage is TRBV3-1 (or the pseudogene TRBV3-2) and J usage is TRBJ1-1; D remains unclear. Germline V gene lookup returns CDR1 LGHDT and CDR2 YNNKEL (reference sequence). V was clipped by 1 base and J by 7 bases, with 10 bases between them. This CDR3 spans 13 amino acids. CDR3 loop: CASSQAVNGEAFF. For the CDR3, the DNA is TGTGCCAGCAGCCAAGCGGTGAACGGTGAAGCTTTCTTT.

The chain links TRBV19 to TRBJ2-7; possibly TRBD1 for D (6 bases). CDR1 LNHDA and CDR2 SQIVND come from the germline V gene (reference sequence). The CDR3 totals 17 residues. The ends were cut back, 5 bases at V and 3 bases at J, with 23 bases in the middle. The CDR3 nucleotides are TGTGCCAGTAGTGCCCCGACACAGGGAAAGATCGGCTACGAGCAGTACTTC. As protein: CASSAPTQGKIGYEQYF.

The J gene is TRBJ2-7, the V gene TRBV5-1, with 7 bases aligning to TRBD1. Germline CDR1 and CDR2: SGHRS and YFSETQ. Trimming took 4 bases from V and 2 from J; bases not matched to a gene: 6. This CDR3 spans 14 amino acids. CDR3 nucleotides: TGCGCCAGCAGCCCCGGGACAGTAACCTACGAGCAGTACTTC. The encoded protein is CASSPGTVTYEQYF.

The gene calls are TRBV7-8 and TRBJ2-7, with 7 bases that match TRBD2. The CDR3 runs to 15 residues. The germline V gene has CDR1 SGHVS and CDR2 FQNEAQ. V lost 0 bases, J lost 3 bases, and 5 bases stayed unmatched. CDR3 nucleotide sequence: TGTGCCAGCAGCTTAGCTGACGGGAGGAGCTACGAGCAGTACTTC. As protein: CASSLADGRSYEQYF.

The V call is TRBV6-5, the J call TRBJ2-4; TRBD1 aligns across 7 bases. The CDR3 loop spans 15 amino acids. V lost 5 bases and J lost 4; bases outside the gene matches: 8. Germline V gene sequence: CDR1 MNHEY, CDR2 SVGAGI. CDR3 amino acids: CASSIPGTVKNIQYF. CDR3 in DNA: TGTGCCAGCAGTATACCCGGGACAGTTAAAAACATTCAGTACTTC.

The rearrangement links TRBV5-1 to TRBJ2-2; no clear D. This CDR3 is 13 amino acids long. The V and J ends lost 0 bases and 8 bases respectively, with 8 bases between them. The V gene's germline CDR1 is SGHRS and CDR2 YFSETQ. The CDR3 sequence is CASSLGLEGELFF. The CDR3 DNA follows: TGCGCCAGCAGCTTGGGATTGGAGGGGGAGCTGTTTTTT.